This T cell receptor beta chain originates from a study of beta chain features in type 1 diabetes. Details on this clone: Its target is unknown.

The CDR3 extends over 17 amino acids. CDR1 is ENHRY and CDR2 is SYGVKD in the germline V gene. V dropped 0 bases and J dropped 3; count of bases not matched to a gene: 8. Study-wide findings and caveats: The study found moderately but significantly shorter TCRB CDR3s in all four CD4+ subsets of Type 1 diabetes patients.

Every bit of the isolated RNA underwent reverse transcription, so sequencing read expressed TCRB transcripts. Method: immunoSEQ multiplex PCR; TCRdb's copy keeps in-frame clones and lacks some. The data show around 250,000 clones, around 21% seen once. The chain combines TRBV10-3 with TRBJ2-4, with 7 bases aligning to TRBD1. This sequence originates from a woman in her thirties or forties with type 1 diabetes. Sequencing was done on a sample of naive CD4+ T cells from blood. In DNA form, the CDR3 reads TGTGCCATCAGTGAGTCAGGAGACAGGGCGGGCAAAAACATTCAGTACTTC. Encoded protein: CAISESGDRAGKNIQYF.